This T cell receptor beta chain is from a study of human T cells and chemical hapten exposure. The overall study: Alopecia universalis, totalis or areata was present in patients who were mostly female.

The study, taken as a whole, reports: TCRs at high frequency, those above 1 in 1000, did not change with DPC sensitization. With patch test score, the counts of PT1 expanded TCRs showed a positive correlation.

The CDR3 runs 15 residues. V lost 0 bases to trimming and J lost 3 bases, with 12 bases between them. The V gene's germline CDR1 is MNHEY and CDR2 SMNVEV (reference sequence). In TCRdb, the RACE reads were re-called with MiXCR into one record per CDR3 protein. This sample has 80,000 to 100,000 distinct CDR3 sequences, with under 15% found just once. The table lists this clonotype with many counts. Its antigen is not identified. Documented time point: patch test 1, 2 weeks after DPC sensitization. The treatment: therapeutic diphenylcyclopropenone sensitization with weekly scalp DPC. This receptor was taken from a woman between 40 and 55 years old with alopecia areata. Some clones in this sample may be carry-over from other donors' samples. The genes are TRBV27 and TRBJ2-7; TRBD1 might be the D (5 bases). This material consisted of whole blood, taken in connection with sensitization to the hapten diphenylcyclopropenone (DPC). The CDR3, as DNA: TGTGCCAGCAGTTTATCTAGGACACCAAACTACGAGCAGTACTTC. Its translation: CASSLSRTPNYEQYF.